This T cell receptor beta chain appears in the sequencing data of a study of shared clonotypes between healthy human individuals. Sorted-subset replicate PCRs used 200 ng of genomic DNA. This amount corresponded to tens of thousands of T cell genomes. Here immunoSEQ multiplex PCR was the method, and the copy in TCRdb shows in-frame clones only, minus some. This sample has under 300,000 clones, with under 80% found just once. The CDR3 contains 14 residues. V was trimmed by 1 base and J by 3 bases, leaving 10 bases between them. Germline V gene lookup returns CDR1 MGHDK and CDR2 SYGVNS. In regard to this clone: As yet, its antigen is unknown.

Study conclusions and caveats: Clonotypes which were not shared had lower generation probabilities than clonotypes that all four donors shared. Donor clonotype sharing was expected to depend on sequencing depth.

Sequenced material: memory CD4+ T cells sorted from blood. Documented subset: CD45RA-negative fraction. This TCR came from a man aged 25 to 45 in good health. The V and J genes are TRBV25-1 and TRBJ2-7; D uncertain. CDR3 nucleotide sequence: TGTGCCAGCAGTGAATCCGGCCTCCTCTACGAGCAGTACTTC. Residues: CASSESGLLYEQYF.